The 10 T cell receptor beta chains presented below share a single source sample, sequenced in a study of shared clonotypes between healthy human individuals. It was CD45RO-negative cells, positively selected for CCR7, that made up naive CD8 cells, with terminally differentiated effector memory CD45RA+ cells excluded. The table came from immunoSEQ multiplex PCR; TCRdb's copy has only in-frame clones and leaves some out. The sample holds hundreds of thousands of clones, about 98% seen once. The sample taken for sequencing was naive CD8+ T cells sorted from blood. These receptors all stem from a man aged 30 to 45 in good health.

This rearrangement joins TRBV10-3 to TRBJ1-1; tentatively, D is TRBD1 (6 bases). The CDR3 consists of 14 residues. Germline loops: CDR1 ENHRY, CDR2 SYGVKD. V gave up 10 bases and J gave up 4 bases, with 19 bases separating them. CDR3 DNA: TGTGCCACCCACCACAGGGATTGGGGCACTGAAGCTTTCTTT. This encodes CATHHRDWGTEAFF.

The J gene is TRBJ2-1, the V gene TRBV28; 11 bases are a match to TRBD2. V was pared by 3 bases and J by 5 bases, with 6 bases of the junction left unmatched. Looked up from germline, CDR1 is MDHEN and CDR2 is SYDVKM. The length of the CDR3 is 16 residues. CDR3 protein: CASSLPTSGGNNEQFF. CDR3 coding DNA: TGTGCCAGCAGTTTGCCAACTAGCGGGGGAAACAATGAGCAGTTCTTC.

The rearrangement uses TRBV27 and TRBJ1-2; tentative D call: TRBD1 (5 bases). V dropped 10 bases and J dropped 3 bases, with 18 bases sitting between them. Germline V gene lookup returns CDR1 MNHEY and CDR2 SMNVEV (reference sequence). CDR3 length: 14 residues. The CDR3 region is CATRNPRGHYGYTF. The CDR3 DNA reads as TGTGCCACCCGAAATCCTAGGGGCCACTATGGCTACACCTTC.

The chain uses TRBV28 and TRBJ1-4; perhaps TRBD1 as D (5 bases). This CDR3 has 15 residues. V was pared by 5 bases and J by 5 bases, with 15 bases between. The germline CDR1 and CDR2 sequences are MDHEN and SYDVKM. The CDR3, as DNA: TGTGCCAGCAGTCCCCGGACAACAGTAAATGAAAAACTGTTTTTT. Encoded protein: CASSPRTTVNEKLFF.

The CDR3 protein is CASSQSSYEQYF. In DNA, the CDR3 is TGTGCCAGCAGTCAGAGCTCCTACGAGCAGTACTTC. The chain carries TRBV6-5 and TRBJ2-7, with unresolved D. Trimming removed 5 bases at V and 0 bases at J, with 5 bases between. Germline V gives CDR1 MNHEY, CDR2 SVGAGI. The CDR3 runs 12 residues.

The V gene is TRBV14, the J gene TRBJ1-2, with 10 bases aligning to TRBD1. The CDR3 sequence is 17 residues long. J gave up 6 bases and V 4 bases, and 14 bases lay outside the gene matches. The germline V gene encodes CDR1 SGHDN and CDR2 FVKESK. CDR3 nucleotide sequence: TGTGCCAGCAGCCTACGGACAGGGGGACGATCCTCGGATGGCTACACCTTC. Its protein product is CASSLRTGGRSSDGYTF.

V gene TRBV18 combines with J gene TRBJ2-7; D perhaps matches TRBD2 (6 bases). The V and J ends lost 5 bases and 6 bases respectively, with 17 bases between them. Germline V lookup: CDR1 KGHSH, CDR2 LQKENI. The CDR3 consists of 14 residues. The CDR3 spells CASSSSQGGGEQYF. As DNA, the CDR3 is TGTGCCAGCTCATCCTCTCAGGGAGGTGGCGAGCAGTACTTC.

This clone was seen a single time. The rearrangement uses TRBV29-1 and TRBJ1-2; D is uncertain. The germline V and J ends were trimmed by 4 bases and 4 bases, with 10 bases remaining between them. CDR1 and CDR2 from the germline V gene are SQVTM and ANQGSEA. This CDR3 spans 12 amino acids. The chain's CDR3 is CSVVMETYGYTF. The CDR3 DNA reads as TGCAGCGTTGTAATGGAGACCTATGGCTACACCTTC.

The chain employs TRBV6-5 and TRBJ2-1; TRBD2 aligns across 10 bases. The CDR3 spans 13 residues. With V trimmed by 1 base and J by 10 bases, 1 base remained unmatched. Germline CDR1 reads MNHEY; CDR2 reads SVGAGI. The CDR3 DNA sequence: TGTGCCAGCAGTTACTTTAGCGGGAGGGAGCAGTTCTTC. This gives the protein CASSYFSGREQFF.

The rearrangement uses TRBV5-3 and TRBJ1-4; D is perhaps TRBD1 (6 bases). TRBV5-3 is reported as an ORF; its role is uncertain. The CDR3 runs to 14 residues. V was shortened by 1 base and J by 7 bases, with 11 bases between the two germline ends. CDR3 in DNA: TGTGCCAGAAGCTTGAAACAGGGAAGTGAAAAACTGTTTTTT. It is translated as CARSLKQGSEKLFF.